This is a list of T cell receptor beta chains from one sample in a study of human T cells and chemical hapten exposure. Via MiXCR, TCRdb re-called the RACE reads, giving one row per CDR3 protein. The table includes about 340,000 distinct CDR3 sequences, 5.5% to 8% detected once. The sequencing used whole blood, collected in connection with sensitization to the hapten diphenylcyclopropenone (DPC). The source is a woman aged 18-35 years with alopecia areata. Some clones in this sample may be carry-over from other donors' samples. The CDR3 runs from the conserved cysteine through the conserved F or W. D genes are given only for firm matches. Size is omitted from some rows. Given values are once, few, many or a class for expanded clones.

CDR3nt	CDR3aa	v_gene	abundance	j_gene	d_gene
TGTGCCAGCAGTATGATACAGGGGGCAGATAGTAATTCACCCCTCCACTTT	CASSMIQGADSNSPLHF	TRBV27	-	TRBJ1-6	TRBD1
TGTGCCAGTTCCCCGGGACAGGGATTAACTGGAAACACCATATATTTT	CASSPGQGLTGNTIYF	TRBV2	many	TRBJ1-3	TRBD1
TGTGCCAGCAGCCAAGTGGTGGGGGCCGGTACTGAAGCTTTCTTT	CASSQVVGAGTEAFF	TRBV14	-	TRBJ1-1	-
TGCAGTGCTAGAGTTCGACAGGGGGCGGGCGAGCAGTACTTC	CSARVRQGAGEQYF	TRBV20-1	-	TRBJ2-7	TRBD1
TGTGCCAGCAGCACGACAGGGTTGGCCGAAGCTTTCTTT	CASSTTGLAEAFF	TRBV5-5	many	TRBJ1-1	TRBD1
TGTGCCATCAACCCAGACTCTGGAAACACCATATATTTT	CAINPDSGNTIYF	TRBV10-3	-	TRBJ1-3	-
TGTGCCAGCAGCGTTGCAGGGGACTGGTCTTACGAGCAGTACTTC	CASSVAGDWSYEQYF	TRBV9	few	TRBJ2-7	-
TGTGCTAGTGGTTTGGTACTCGGGGTATCTGGAAACACCATATATTTT	CASGLVLGVSGNTIYF	TRBV12-5	-	TRBJ1-3	-
TGCAGTGCTAGAGTTCAACTAGTTGCTGACAATGAGCAGTTCTTC	CSARVQLVADNEQFF	TRBV20-1	-	TRBJ2-1	-
TGTGCCAGCAGTTTAAGGGACGCCAATCAGCCCCAGCATTTT	CASSLRDANQPQHF	TRBV28	many	TRBJ1-5	-
TGTGCCAGCAGGCGAGACAGGGAGAACACCGGGGAGCTGTTTTTT	CASRRDRENTGELFF	TRBV7-9	few	TRBJ2-2	TRBD1
TGTGCCAGCAGTGACCGTCCGGGGCCTACGCAGTATTTT	CASSDRPGPTQYF	TRBV6-4	-	TRBJ2-3	-
TGTGCCACCAAGGACAGGGAAAACAATGAGCAGTTCTTC	CATKDRENNEQFF	TRBV6-1	-	TRBJ2-1	TRBD1
TGCAGTGCTGACAGGGAGGCGCAAGGAGCAGATACGCAGTATTTT	CSADREAQGADTQYF	TRBV20-1	few	TRBJ2-3	-
TGTGCCACCAGTGATTTGGGGCAGGAAGAGACCCAGTACTTC	CATSDLGQEETQYF	TRBV24-1	many	TRBJ2-5	-
TGTGCCAGCAGTGGAGGAGAGTCTTATTGGGGCAATCAGCCCCAGCATTTT	CASSGGESYWGNQPQHF	TRBV2	few	TRBJ1-5	-
TGCGCCAGCACCAGACCCAGTATGGGTGATACGCAGTATTTT	CASTRPSMGDTQYF	TRBV5-1	many	TRBJ2-3	-
TGTGCCACCAGTGATCTGCAAGGAACCATATATTTT	CATSDLQGTIYF	TRBV24-1	-	TRBJ1-3	-
TGTGCCAGCAGCTTTTTATCTGGGCAGACACAAGAGACCCAGTACTTC	CASSFLSGQTQETQYF	TRBV7-9	-	TRBJ2-5	-
TGTGCCAGCAGTTTACGGGACGTAGCTAACTATGGCTACACCTTC	CASSLRDVANYGYTF	TRBV12-3/TRBV12-4	few	TRBJ1-2	-
TGTGCCAGCAGCTCCGGTTCCTACAATGAGCAGTTCTTC	CASSSGSYNEQFF	TRBV7-2	many	TRBJ2-1	-
TGTGCCAGCTCACCATTGGACAGGGGGTTGAACACTGAAGCTTTCTTT	CASSPLDRGLNTEAFF	TRBV18	few	TRBJ1-1	TRBD1
TGTGCCACCAGCAGAGGTTCTAGGGATAATTCACCCCTCCACTTT	CATSRGSRDNSPLHF	TRBV15	-	TRBJ1-6	-
TGTGCCAGCAGCCCACAGGGACTCCAGAATGGCTACACCTTC	CASSPQGLQNGYTF	TRBV5-4	-	TRBJ1-2	-
TGTGCCACCAGTGATCCTACACGGACAGGGGAGGCTTTCAATGAGCAGTTCTTC	CATSDPTRTGEAFNEQFF	TRBV24-1	few	TRBJ2-1	TRBD1
TGTGCCAGCAGTTCGCCGGGACAGGGGGCATGGGGGGCCAACGTCCTGACTTTC	CASSSPGQGAWGANVLTF	TRBV28	many	TRBJ2-6	TRBD1
TGTGCCAGCAGTTCCCGGGACAGGGGTTTACGAGAGACCCAGTACTTC	CASSSRDRGLRETQYF	TRBV6-5	many	TRBJ2-5	TRBD1
TGTGCCAGCAGCTCGAATAGGGAGATGAACACTGAAGCTTTCTTT	CASSSNREMNTEAFF	TRBV7-9	few	TRBJ1-1	-
TGTGCCAGCACCACAGGGGGCGGCTATGGCTACACCTTC	CASTTGGGYGYTF	TRBV2	-	TRBJ1-2	TRBD1
TGTGCCAGCAGTTCCGGGGGACAGGCTGATGGCTACACCTTC	CASSSGGQADGYTF	TRBV6-2/TRBV6-3	many	TRBJ1-2	TRBD1
TGCGCCAGCAGCTTGGAGGACAATGAGCAGTTCTTC	CASSLEDNEQFF	TRBV5-1	-	TRBJ2-1	-
TGTGCCAGCAGCCCCTGGCGGGCAATTATATCCCCCATATATTTT	CASSPWRAIISPIYF	TRBV6-5	-	TRBJ1-3	-
TGTGCCAGCAGCGTACTGAGCGGGGTGACAGATACGCAGTATTTT	CASSVLSGVTDTQYF	TRBV9	-	TRBJ2-3	TRBD2
TGTGCCAGCAGCCAAGTACGTGCCGGGGAGCTGTTTTTT	CASSQVRAGELFF	TRBV3-1	many	TRBJ2-2	-
TGTGCCAGCAGTTATTGGGGCCTTAATTCACCCCTCCACTTT	CASSYWGLNSPLHF	TRBV6-2/TRBV6-3	-	TRBJ1-6	-
TGTGCCAGCAGTTTCGATTATAAGGGAGCCCCTCTCGGAAACACCATATATTTT	CASSFDYKGAPLGNTIYF	TRBV28	many	TRBJ1-3	-